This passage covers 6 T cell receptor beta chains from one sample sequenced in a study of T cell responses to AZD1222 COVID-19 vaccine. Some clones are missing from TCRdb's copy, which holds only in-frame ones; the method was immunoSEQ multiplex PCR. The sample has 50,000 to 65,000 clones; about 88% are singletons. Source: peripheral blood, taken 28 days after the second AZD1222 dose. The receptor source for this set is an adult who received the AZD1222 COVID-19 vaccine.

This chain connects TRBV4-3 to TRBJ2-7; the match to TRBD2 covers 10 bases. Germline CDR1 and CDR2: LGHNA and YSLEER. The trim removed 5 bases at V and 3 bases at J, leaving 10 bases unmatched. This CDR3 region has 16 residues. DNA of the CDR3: TGCGCCAGCAGCGCGACGGGAACTAGCGGGAACTACGAGCAGTACTTC. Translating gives CASSATGTSGNYEQYF.

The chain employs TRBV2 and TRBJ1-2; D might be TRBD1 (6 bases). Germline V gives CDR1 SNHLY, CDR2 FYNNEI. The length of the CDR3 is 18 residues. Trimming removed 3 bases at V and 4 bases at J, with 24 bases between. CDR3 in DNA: TGTGCCAGCAGTGATACAGCAGGGTTTGGGGGCTATGGCTATGGCTACACCTTC. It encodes CASSDTAGFGGYGYGYTF.

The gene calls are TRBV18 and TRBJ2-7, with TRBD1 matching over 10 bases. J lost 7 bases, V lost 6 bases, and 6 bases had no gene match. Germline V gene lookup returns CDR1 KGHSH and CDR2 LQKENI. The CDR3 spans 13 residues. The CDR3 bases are TGTGCCAGCTCCCCTGACAGGGGGCGAGAGCAGTACTTC. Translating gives CASSPDRGREQYF.

The CDR3 loop is CASSLGGRASNEQFF. As DNA, the CDR3 is TGTGCCAGCAGCTTAGGCGGGAGGGCCAGTAATGAGCAGTTCTTC. The gene calls are TRBV7-3 and TRBJ2-1; TRBD2 matches 9 bases. The CDR3 has 15 amino acids. Trimming removed 2 bases from V and 7 bases from J; junction bases left unmatched: 6. Germline-derived CDR1 and CDR2 are SGHTA and FQGTGA.

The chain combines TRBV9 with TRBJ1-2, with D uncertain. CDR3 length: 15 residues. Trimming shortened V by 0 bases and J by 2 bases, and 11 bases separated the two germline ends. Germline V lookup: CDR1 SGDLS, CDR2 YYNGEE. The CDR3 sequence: CASSVGGRQNYGYTF. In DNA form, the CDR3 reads TGTGCCAGCAGCGTAGGAGGACGGCAAAACTATGGCTACACCTTC.

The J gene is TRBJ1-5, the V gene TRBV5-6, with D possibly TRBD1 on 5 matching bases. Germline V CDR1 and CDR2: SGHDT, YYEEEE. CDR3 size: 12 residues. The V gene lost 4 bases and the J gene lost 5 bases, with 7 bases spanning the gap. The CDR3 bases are TGTGCCAGCAGCCAGGGAGATCAGCCCCAGCATTTT. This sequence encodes CASSQGDQPQHF.